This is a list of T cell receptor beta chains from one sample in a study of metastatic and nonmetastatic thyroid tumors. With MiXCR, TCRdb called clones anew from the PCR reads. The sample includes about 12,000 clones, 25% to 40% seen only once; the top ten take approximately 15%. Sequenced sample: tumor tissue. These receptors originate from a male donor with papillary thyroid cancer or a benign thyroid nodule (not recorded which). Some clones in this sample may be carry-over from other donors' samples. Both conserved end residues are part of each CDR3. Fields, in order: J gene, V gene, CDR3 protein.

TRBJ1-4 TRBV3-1 CASSQREKLFF
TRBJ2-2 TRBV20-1 CSARDRDRGLTGELFF
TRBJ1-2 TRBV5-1 CASSPQGDGYTF
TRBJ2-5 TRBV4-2 CASSQKSGKETQYF
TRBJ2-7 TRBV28 CASSLGLAARAFSYEQYF
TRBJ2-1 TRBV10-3 CAISGGRGNEQFF
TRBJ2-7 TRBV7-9 CASSLGGGGTYEQYF
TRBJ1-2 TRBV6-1 CASSTPHRELSGYTF
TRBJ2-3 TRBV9 CASSARQRPDTQYF
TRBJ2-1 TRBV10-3 CASRQGRDEQFF
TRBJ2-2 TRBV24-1 CATSDSGAGTGELFF
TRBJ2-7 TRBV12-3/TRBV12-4 CASSLATALLAGVSEQYF
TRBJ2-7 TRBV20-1 CSARDGNRVTYEQYF
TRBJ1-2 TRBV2 CASSIVNYGYTF
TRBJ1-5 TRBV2 CASSDGGPQHF
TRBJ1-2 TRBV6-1 CASSLLGGYYGYTF
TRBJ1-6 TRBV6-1 CASSDWLSYNSPLHF
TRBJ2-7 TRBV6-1 CASSESISTYEQYF
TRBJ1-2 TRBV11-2 CASSFGQFYGYTF
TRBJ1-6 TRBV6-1 CASSPGGSYNSPLHF
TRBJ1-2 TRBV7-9 CASSQTGNYGYTF
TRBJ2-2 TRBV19 CASSQGSSGELFF
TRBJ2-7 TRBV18 CASSPRGTGDLSYEQYF
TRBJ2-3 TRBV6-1 CASCRRAADTQYF
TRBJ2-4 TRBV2 CASRGGLAKNIQYF
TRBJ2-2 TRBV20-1 CSARDTPNTGELFF
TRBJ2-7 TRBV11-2 CASSLVFGQPSYEQYF